The 6 T cell receptor beta chains listed next were all sequenced from one sample in a study of blood T cell repertoires in COVID-19. This table comes from immunoSEQ multiplex PCR, and its TCRdb copy is limited to in-frame clones, with some not included. The data contain about 97,000 clones, over 65% of them singletons. Source material: peripheral blood. The receptor set was obtained from a human donor in a cohort sampled during active COVID-19.

The chain is built from TRBV7-9 and TRBJ2-7, with 7 bases matching TRBD2. CDR1 and CDR2 from the germline V gene are SEHNR and FQNEAQ (reference sequence). The CDR3 sequence is 14 residues long. J lost 0 bases, V lost 11 bases, and 10 bases had no gene match. The CDR3 DNA follows: TGTGCCTGCTCATCGGGGGGTAGCTCCTACGAGCAGTACTTC. Translated: CACSSGGSSYEQYF. The full variable domain, with the rest looked up from reference TRBV7-9 and TRBJ2-7, is DTGVSQNPRHKITKRGQNVTFRCDPISEHNRLYWYRQTLGQGPEFLTYFQNEAQLEKSRLLSDRFSAERPKGSFSTLEIQRTEQGDSAMYLCACSSGGSSYEQYFGPGTRLTVT.

V and J are TRBV4-1 and TRBJ2-1; D remains unclear. Germline CDR1 reads MGHRA; CDR2 reads YSYEKL. Trimming took 0 bases from V and 10 from J, leaving 10 bases between them. CDR3 length: 13 amino acids. CDR3 bases: TGCGCCAGCAGCCAAGACTCCCGGTGGGAGCAGTTCTTC. Protein sequence: CASSQDSRWEQFF.

J is TRBJ2-7 and V is TRBV28; a possible D gene is TRBD1 (5 bases). Looked up from germline, CDR1 is MDHEN and CDR2 is SYDVKM. The germline V and J ends were trimmed by 2 bases and 5 bases, with 19 bases remaining between them. The CDR3 contains 16 residues. The CDR3 region has the DNA TGTGCCAGCAGTTTAAGGTTGTCGAGACAGTTTCACGAGCAGTACTTC. This translates into CASSLRLSRQFHEQYF. The complete variable domain, with remaining parts taken from reference TRBV28 and TRBJ2-7, reads DVKVTQSSRYLVKRTGEKVFLECVQDMDHENMFWYRQDPGLGLRLIYFSYDVKMKEKGDIPEGYSVSREKKERFSLILESASTNQTSMYLCASSLRLSRQFHEQYFGPGTRLTVT.

V usage is TRBV5-8 and J usage is TRBJ2-7; TRBD2 aligns across 8 bases. The junction had 6 bases not matched to a gene; V was cut back by 4 bases and J by 0 bases. CDR3 length equals 15 residues. CDR1 SGHTS and CDR2 YDEGEE come from the germline V gene. The CDR3 region has the DNA TGTGCCAGCAGCCAGCAGCGGGGGCCCTCCTACGAGCAGTACTTC. Amino acid sequence: CASSQQRGPSYEQYF.

The chain is built from TRBV29-1 and TRBJ1-3; D gene unclear. This CDR3 has 13 amino acids. CDR1 is SQVTM and CDR2 is ANQGSEA in the germline V gene. With 7 bases removed from V and 0 bases from J, the gap between germline ends came to 10 bases. CDR3 in amino acids: CSARLPSGNTIYF. As DNA, the CDR3 is TGCAGCGCACGACTGCCCTCTGGAAACACCATATATTTT.

This clone was picked up one time. V usage is TRBV16 and J usage is TRBJ2-7; 11 positions match TRBD1. The V and J ends lost 4 bases and 3 bases, in that order; junction bases with no gene match: 5. The CDR3 has 15 amino acids. Germline V CDR1 and CDR2: KGHSY, FQNENV. The CDR3 sequence: CASSRTGTGGYEQYF. The CDR3 DNA sequence: TGTGCCAGCAGCCGTACCGGGACAGGGGGCTACGAGCAGTACTTC. Full variable domain (rest looked up from reference TRBV16 and TRBJ2-7): GEEVAQTPKHLVRGEGQKAKLYCAPIKGHSYVFWYQQVLKNEFKFLISFQNENVFDETGMPKERFSAKCLPNSPCSLEIQATKLEDSAVYFCASSRTGTGGYEQYFGPGTRLTVT.